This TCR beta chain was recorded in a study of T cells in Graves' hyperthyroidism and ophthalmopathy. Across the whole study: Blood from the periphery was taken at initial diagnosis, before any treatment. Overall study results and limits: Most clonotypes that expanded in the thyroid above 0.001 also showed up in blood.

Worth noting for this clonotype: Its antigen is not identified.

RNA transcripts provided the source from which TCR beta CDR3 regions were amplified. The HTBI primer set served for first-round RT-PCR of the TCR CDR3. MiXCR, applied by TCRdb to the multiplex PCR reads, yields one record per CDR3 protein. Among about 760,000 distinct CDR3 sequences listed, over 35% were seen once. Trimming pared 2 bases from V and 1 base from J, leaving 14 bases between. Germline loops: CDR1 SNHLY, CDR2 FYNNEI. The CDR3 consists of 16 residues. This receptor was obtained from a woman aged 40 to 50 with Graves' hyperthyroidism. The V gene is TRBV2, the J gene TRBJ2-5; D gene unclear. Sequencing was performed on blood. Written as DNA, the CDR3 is TGTGCCAGCAGTGAAACGACTGGGCGGACCCAAGAGACCCAGTACTTC. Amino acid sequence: CASSETTGRTQETQYF.